This TCR beta chain emerged from a study of human T cells and chemical hapten exposure. This clonotype appeared many times. Attachment of unique molecular identifiers to individual cDNA molecules was performed in the library. Each CDR3 protein is one row after TCRdb ran MiXCR on the RACE reads. The table includes around 380,000 distinct CDR3 sequences, 4.8% detected once. The CDR3 totals 16 residues. Time point reported: patch test 1, 2 weeks after DPC sensitization. Documented treatment: therapeutic diphenylcyclopropenone sensitization with weekly scalp DPC. The clonotype comes from a woman aged 45-65 years with alopecia areata. Some clones in this sample may be carry-over from other donors' samples. Material: whole blood, obtained in connection with sensitization to the hapten diphenylcyclopropenone (DPC). The genes are TRBV1 and TRBJ1-1; TRBD1 is taken as the D call from the table, unchecked against the DNA. TRBV1 is a pseudogene. CDR3 bases: TGCACCAGCAGCCAAAGTTGGGGGGTAATTAACACTGAAGCTTTCTTT. Its translation is CTSSQSWGVINTEAFF.